The TCR beta chain under discussion was sequenced for a study of beta chain features in type 1 diabetes. Expressed TCRB transcripts were sequenced after all isolated RNA was converted to cDNA. Libraries were prepared by immunoSEQ multiplex PCR; TCRdb keeps only in-frame clonotypes and omits some of them. The repertoire has 250,000 or so clones, about 26% of them found once; the top ten carry under 4.5%. Germline assignment: CDR1 MNHEY and CDR2 SMNVEV (reference sequence). Between the trimmed V and J ends, which lost 5 bases and 7 bases, there was a span of 15 bases. CDR3 length: 15 amino acids. This sequence was found in a man younger than 40 in good health. The chain combines TRBV27 with TRBJ1-6; D is perhaps TRBD1 (5 bases). Source material: central memory CD4+ T cells from blood. CDR3 sequence: CASSRGRESNSPLHF. In nucleotides, the CDR3 is TGTGCCAGCAGTCGGGGGAGAGAGTCCAATTCACCCCTCCACTTT.